This TCR beta chain was observed in a study of shared clonotypes between healthy human individuals. About the research overall: The cohort comprised two women and a few men. Their ages spanned 18 to 49 years. Each donor had three CD4 naive, three CD4 memory, two CD8 naive and one CD8 memory plate.

Whole-study results and caveats: Generation probability values for non-shared clonotypes were lower than those for clonotypes shared by all four donors. The sampled material consisted only of blood, and tissue repertoires are likely to differ.

Only in-frame clones appear in the TCRdb table, and some are missing; sequencing was by immunoSEQ multiplex PCR. There are 300,000 to 400,000 clones in the sample; over 70% occur only once, and roughly 10% lies in the top ten. As for this clone: The antigen is unknown.

Germline V lookup: CDR1 MNHEY, CDR2 SMNVEV (reference sequence). The germline V and J ends were trimmed by 0 bases and 6 bases, with 8 bases remaining between them. The CDR3 has 13 residues. The sample was memory CD4+ T cells sorted from blood. Indicated subset: CD45RA-negative fraction. This chain joins TRBV27 and TRBJ2-5, with unresolved D. This clonotype originated in a man aged 25 to 45 in good health. The CDR3, as DNA: TGTGCCAGCAGTTTATCCCTTACCCAGACCCAGTACTTC. It codes for CASSLSLTQTQYF.